Below are 17 T cell receptor beta chains sequenced from a single sample in a study of blood T cell repertoires in COVID-19. Assay used: immunoSEQ multiplex PCR; TCRdb lists only in-frame clones, some missing. The repertoire includes 200,000 to 250,000 clones, 80% to 85% of them detected once, and less than 7% sits in the top ten. The sample comprised PBMCs or T cells enriched from blood (not recorded which). The source of these receptors is a woman between 40 and 55 years old who had recovered from COVID-19.

The chain is built from TRBV11-3 and TRBJ1-1; no firm D call. Between the trimmed V and J ends, which lost 3 bases and 2 bases, there was a span of 13 bases. The CDR3 spans 15 residues. Germline V CDR1 and CDR2: SGHNT, YENEEA. CDR3 in amino acids: CASSFSLGLNTEAFF. The CDR3 DNA reads TGTGCCAGCAGCTTTTCCCTGGGCCTCAACACTGAAGCTTTCTTT.

The chain carries TRBV13 and TRBJ2-7, with D maybe TRBD2 (6 bases). The CDR3 runs to 15 residues. V lost 5 bases, J lost 3 bases, and 17 bases lay in between. From germline, CDR1 is PRHDT and CDR2 FYEKMQ (reference sequence). The CDR3 region has the DNA TGTGCCAGCAGCGTGGCCCCTGGGCGGGACTACGAGCAGTACTTC. Its translation: CASSVAPGRDYEQYF.

The chain recombines TRBV11-3 with TRBJ2-7, with D tentatively TRBD1 (5 bases). Germline loops: CDR1 SGHNT, CDR2 YENEEA. The CDR3 covers 9 residues. CDR3: CASSPGQGV. CDR3 DNA sequence: TGTGCCAGCAGCCCCGGTCAGGGCGTC.

V and J are TRBV13 and TRBJ1-1; unclear D gene. The CDR3 contains 14 residues. Trimming removed 4 bases from V and 4 bases from J, with 13 bases in between. In germline, CDR1 is PRHDT, CDR2 FYEKMQ (reference sequence). The CDR3 spells CASSSPPRGTEAFF. Written as DNA, the CDR3 is TGTGCCAGCAGCTCCCCCCCTCGGGGCACTGAAGCTTTCTTT.

The chain joins TRBV12-3 or TRBV12-4 to TRBJ2-3, with D hard to call. The CDR3 consists of 11 residues. V was cut by 6 bases and J by 2 bases, with 3 bases left in between. CDR3 region: CASSLTDTQYF. CDR3 sequence (DNA): TGTGCCAGCAGCCTCACAGATACGCAGTATTTT.

J is TRBJ1-2 and V is TRBV9; D remains unclear. The CDR3 sequence is 14 residues long. The V end lost 4 bases, the J end lost 3 bases, and 13 bases lay between the germline ends. In germline, CDR1 is SGDLS, CDR2 YYNGEE. CDR3 region: CASSPEEGYYGYTF. As DNA, the CDR3 is TGTGCCAGCAGCCCAGAGGAAGGCTACTATGGCTACACCTTC.

As for this clone: The junction departs from the called germline gene at one end, perhaps through a read error. V usage is TRBV19 and J usage is TRBJ1-2; D is ambiguous. Germline V gives CDR1 LNHDA, CDR2 SQIVND (reference sequence). The CDR3 totals 17 residues. CDR3 DNA sequence: TGTGCCAGCACCTTCCAACTCCGGAGAATCGGTAACAATGGCTACACCTTC. This codes for CASTFQLRRIGNNGYTF.

V gene TRBV27 combines with J gene TRBJ1-6; D is undetermined. In germline, CDR1 is MNHEY, CDR2 SMNVEV (reference sequence). Trimming took off 6 bases at V and 8 bases at J, with 8 bases between the two ends. CDR3 size: 12 residues. The CDR3 DNA sequence: TGTGCCAGCAGCGGAGGGTATTCACCCCTCCACTTT. Its protein is CASSGGYSPLHF.

This chain links TRBV3-1 (or the pseudogene TRBV3-2) with TRBJ2-3, with 8 bases identical to TRBD2. Trimming at V came to 5 bases and at J to 1 base, leaving 8 bases not matched to a gene. The CDR3 totals 16 residues. Germline-derived CDR1 and CDR2 are LGHDT and YNNKEL (reference sequence). CDR3 loop: CASSYTAGARTDTQYF. In DNA, the CDR3 is TGTGCCAGCAGCTATACAGCGGGGGCCCGCACAGATACGCAGTATTTT.

CDR3 in amino acids: CASSEALGHREAFF. The DNA for the CDR3 is TGTGCCAGCAGTGAAGCGCTGGGGCACCGTGAAGCTTTCTTT. This chain links TRBV6-1 with TRBJ1-1; a possible D gene is TRBD1 (5 bases). CDR3 length: 14 amino acids. The germline V gene encodes CDR1 MNHNS and CDR2 SASEGT. With 0 bases removed from V and 7 bases from J, the gap between germline ends came to 12 bases.

J is TRBJ2-2 and V is TRBV5-1; D is undetermined. Trimming left V 1 base short and J 1 base short, with 8 bases between. Germline-derived CDR1 and CDR2 are SGHRS and YFSETQ. The CDR3 is 15 residues long. CDR3 sequence (DNA): TGCGCCAGCAGCTTGTTTTCAGGGAACACCGGGGAGCTGTTTTTT. Its protein is CASSLFSGNTGELFF.

This chain joins TRBV30 and TRBJ2-5; TRBD1 might be the D (6 bases). The V end was cut by 4 bases, the J end by 2 bases, with 8 bases between. Germline V lookup: CDR1 GTSNPN, CDR2 SVGIG (reference sequence). This CDR3 has 12 residues. Here the CDR3 reads CAWIRGQETQYF. The CDR3 DNA reads as TGTGCCTGGATTAGGGGGCAAGAGACCCAGTACTTC.

This clone was seen more than once but under ten times. The chain joins TRBV5-4 to TRBJ2-1; no clear D. V was pared by 4 bases and J by 6 bases, with 8 bases between. The CDR3 covers 12 residues. CDR1 is SGHNT and CDR2 is YYREEE in the germline V gene (reference sequence). The CDR3 DNA reads as TGTGCCAGCAGCGAGGTCCTCAATGAGCAGTTCTTC. Translated: CASSEVLNEQFF.

This clone appeared once. The chain recombines TRBV11-2 with TRBJ1-1; D remains ambiguous. Trimming cost V 1 base and J 1 base, with 7 bases left between them. The CDR3 loop spans 14 amino acids. The germline V gene encodes CDR1 SGHAT and CDR2 FQNNGV. This CDR3 is CASSLANWNTEAFF. CDR3 nucleotides: TGTGCCAGCAGCTTAGCAAACTGGAACACTGAAGCTTTCTTT.

The chain combines TRBV5-1 with TRBJ1-1; maybe TRBD1 (5 bases). This CDR3 has 16 residues. Germline CDR1 is SGHRS and CDR2 is YFSETQ. V dropped 1 base and J dropped 2 bases, with 15 bases sitting between them. The CDR3 bases are TGCGCCAGCAGCTTGTTAGGTCAGGGAATAAACACTGAAGCTTTCTTT. It yields the protein CASSLLGQGINTEAFF.

The chain is built from TRBV28 and TRBJ2-7; possibly TRBD1 for D (5 bases). There are 16 residues in the CDR3. The germline V and J ends were trimmed by 5 bases and 2 bases, with 19 bases remaining between them. The germline V gene encodes CDR1 MDHEN and CDR2 SYDVKM. The CDR3 here is CASSKQDIQGTYEQYF. The CDR3 DNA sequence: TGTGCCAGCAGTAAGCAGGACATCCAAGGCACCTACGAGCAGTACTTC.

The V call is TRBV11-2, the J call TRBJ1-1; no firm D call. This CDR3 has 14 residues. The ends were cut back, 1 base at V and 6 bases at J, with 12 bases in the middle. In germline, CDR1 is SGHAT, CDR2 FQNNGV. CDR3 protein: CASSLAFGRSEAFF. The DNA of the CDR3 is TGTGCCAGCAGCTTAGCATTCGGGAGGTCTGAAGCTTTCTTT.